This T cell receptor beta chain emerged from a study of response to subunit inactivated influenza vaccine. TCRdb independently ran MiXCR on the RT-PCR reads; one entry per CDR3 protein. The table shows approximately 530,000 distinct CDR3 sequences, with 10% to 15% occurring only once. Trimming cost V 5 bases and J 5 bases; bases outside gene matches: 3. This CDR3 is built from 14 residues. The origin of this receptor is a man aged 45-60 years who received an inactivated influenza vaccine. This specimen consisted of PBMCs from blood, obtained roughly 6 weeks after vaccination. This chain connects TRBV12-3 or TRBV12-4 to TRBJ2-2, with 9 nucleotides matching TRBD1. CDR3 region: CASSRDRETGELFF. CDR3 in DNA: TGTGCCAGCAGTAGGGACAGGGAGACCGGGGAGCTGTTTTTT.